The rows below give T cell receptor beta chains drawn from one sample of a study of cytomegalovirus exposure and HLA in healthy donors. Repertoires were generated with immunoSEQ multiplex PCR, while TCRdb's copy carries only in-frame clones and drops some. The table records about 170,000 clones, around 80% of them present only once. Input material: PBMCs. These receptors originate from a woman aged 45 to 65 in good health and CMV-seropositive. Each CDR3 is given with its conserved first and last residue. A D gene is named only where the DNA matches it firmly. Only some rows state a clone size, as once, few, many or a class for expanded clones.

J gene,V gene,clone size,D gene,CDR3 protein,CDR3 DNA
TRBJ2-3,TRBV5-8,-,TRBD2,CASSLSGAASTDTQYF,TGTGCCAGCAGCTTGAGCGGGGCCGCTAGCACAGATACGCAGTATTTT
TRBJ2-1,TRBV4-3,-,TRBD1,CASSQRTGNNEQFF,TGCGCCAGCAGCCAGAGGACAGGGAACAATGAGCAGTTCTTC
TRBJ2-3,TRBV5-4,few,TRBD2,CASSLDGGVLDTQYF,TGTGCCAGCAGCTTGGACGGGGGGGTTTTAGATACGCAGTATTTT
TRBJ2-7,TRBV7-2,-,TRBD2,CASSPSATSGAYEQYF,TGTGCCAGCAGCCCGAGTGCGACTAGCGGGGCCTACGAGCAGTACTTC
TRBJ1-5,TRBV10-2,once,-,CASRRTVNSNQSQHF,TGCGCCAGCAGGAGGACAGTTAATAGCAATCAGTCCCAGCATTTT
TRBJ1-1,TRBV29-1,-,-,CSVAPGGDNEAFF,TGCAGCGTTGCCCCCGGTGGGGACAATGAAGCTTTCTTT
TRBJ1-1,TRBV11-1,once,TRBD1,CASSSRTGSMNTEAFF,TGTGCCAGCAGCTCAAGGACAGGGTCGATGAACACTGAAGCTTTCTTT
TRBJ1-5,TRBV2,once,-,CASSEQIRGSNQPQHF,TGTGCCAGCAGTGAACAGATAAGGGGGAGCAATCAGCCCCAGCATTTT
TRBJ2-3,TRBV29-1,-,-,CSVERLSDTQYF,TGCAGCGTTGAAAGACTTTCAGATACGCAGTATTTT
TRBJ1-2,TRBV28,few,-,CASIQGGDGYTF,TGTGCCAGCATTCAGGGTGGAGATGGCTACACCTTC
TRBJ1-1,TRBV30,few,-,CAWVGRLETEAFF,TGTGCCTGGGTCGGCAGGCTGGAAACTGAAGCTTTCTTT
TRBJ1-6,TRBV7-9,-,-,CASSLEGAADSPLHF,TGTGCCAGCAGCTTAGAAGGAGCGGCAGATTCACCCCTCCACTTT
TRBJ1-2,TRBV29-1,-,-,CSVEGAGRGYTF,TGCAGCGTTGAGGGGGCAGGACGGGGCTACACCTTC
TRBJ1-2,TRBV29-1,-,TRBD1,CSVTVGGGQGAKGYTF,TGCAGCGTTACTGTCGGGGGTGGACAGGGGGCAAAAGGCTACACCTTC
TRBJ2-5,TRBV29-1,-,-,CSVETGTQYF,TGCAGCGTTGAAACCGGGACCCAGTACTTC
TRBJ2-3,TRBV30,-,TRBD2,CAWSGLAGVISDTQYF,TGTGCCTGGAGTGGCCTAGCGGGGGTGATTTCAGATACGCAGTATTTT
TRBJ2-5,TRBV7-6,-,-,CASSPRETQYF,TGTGCCAGCAGCCCGAGGGAGACCCAGTACTTC
TRBJ2-7,TRBV28,-,TRBD2,CASSFRLMREARYEQYF,TGTGCCAGCAGTTTCCGCCTAATGCGGGAGGCTCGATACGAGCAGTACTTC
TRBJ2-5,TRBV6-6,-,-,CASSYLLSQETQYF,TGTGCCAGCAGTTATCTACTGAGCCAAGAGACCCAGTACTTC
TRBJ2-1,TRBV9,-,TRBD2,CASSVVDSGRNEQFF,TGTGCCAGCAGCGTAGTGGATAGCGGGCGGAATGAGCAGTTCTTC
TRBJ1-3,TRBV5-4,once,-,CASSLENRQTGNTIYF,TGTGCCAGCAGCTTGGAGAACAGGCAAACTGGAAACACCATATATTTT
TRBJ2-2,TRBV28,once,-,CASSPTGIGELFF,TGTGCCAGCAGCCCTACAGGGATCGGGGAGCTGTTTTTT
TRBJ2-3,TRBV11-2,few,TRBD1,CASSSGQSTDTQYF,TGTGCCAGCAGCTCGGGACAGTCCACAGATACGCAGTATTTT
TRBJ2-3,TRBV7-2,few,-,CASSSPGGLRTDTQYF,TGTGCCAGCAGCTCCCCCGGGGGGCTTCGCACAGATACGCAGTATTTT
TRBJ2-4,TRBV4-2,-,-,CASSQDPGGIQYF,TGTGCCAGCAGCCAAGATCCCGGAGGGATTCAGTACTTC
TRBJ1-1,TRBV7-2,-,TRBD1,CASKQGLNTEAFF,TGTGCCAGCAAACAGGGGTTGAACACTGAAGCTTTCTTT
TRBJ2-7,TRBV7-9,-,-,CASSLERISGFYEQYF,TGTGCCAGCAGCTTGGAGAGGATTTCAGGGTTCTACGAGCAGTACTTC
TRBJ1-2,TRBV4-2,-,-,CASSQETHRREYGYTF,TGTGCCAGCAGCCAAGAAACTCACAGGAGGGAATATGGCTACACCTTC
TRBJ1-1,TRBV28,once,-,CASGGVNTEAFF,TGTGCCAGCGGAGGTGTGAACACTGAAGCTTTCTTT
TRBJ1-1,TRBV28,-,TRBD1,CASSRHRGTRDTEAFF,TGTGCCAGCAGCCGGCACAGGGGGACGAGGGACACTGAAGCTTTCTTT
TRBJ2-1,TRBV18,-,-,CASSRDAGNEQFF,TGTGCCAGCTCAAGGGACGCGGGGAATGAGCAGTTCTTC
TRBJ2-1,TRBV9,few,TRBD2,CASSVGAGGRSDEQFF,TGTGCCAGCAGCGTAGGGGCGGGAGGGCGGTCTGATGAGCAGTTCTTC
TRBJ2-7,TRBV27,once,TRBD1,CASGFEQGGSYEQYF,TGTGCCAGCGGGTTCGAACAGGGGGGCTCCTACGAGCAGTACTTC
TRBJ1-6,TRBV5-6,-,TRBD1,CASSFTGTVNSPLHF,TGTGCCAGCAGCTTTACCGGGACAGTGAATTCACCCCTCCACTTT
TRBJ2-1,TRBV4-3,-,-,CASSQATGTYNEQFF,TGCGCCAGCAGCCAAGCTACGGGGACCTACAATGAGCAGTTCTTC
TRBJ1-1,TRBV5-1,-,TRBD1,CASSRDRGGTEAFF,TGCGCCAGCAGCAGGGACAGGGGAGGCACTGAAGCTTTCTTT